This TCR beta chain derives from a study of OX40 agonist ivuxolimab in advanced cancers. The overall study: The mean age was roughly 60 years, ranging from 23 to 79, with 65% to 85% of participants male.

This CDR3 region has 13 residues. V dropped 0 bases and J dropped 11 bases, with 13 bases sitting between them. The germline V gene encodes CDR1 LGHNA and CDR2 YSLEER. This clone was recorded once. The antigen remains undetermined. Regarding the study as a whole: The expanded peripheral T cells' antigen specificity was not determined.

Some clones are missing from TCRdb's copy, which holds only in-frame ones; the method was immunoSEQ multiplex PCR. The table records fewer than 100,000 clones, roughly 80% of them present only once. The gene calls are TRBV4-3 and TRBJ1-1; no clear D gene. This specimen consisted of CD4+ or CD8+ T cells sorted from blood, obtained in a trial of the OX40 agonist ivuxolimab. This clonotype was obtained from an adult with an advanced solid tumor such as melanoma, head and neck, liver or kidney cancer. The CDR3 protein is CASSQDNPFEAFF. The DNA of the CDR3 is TGCGCCAGCAGCCAAGATAACCCCTTCGAGGCTTTCTTT.